Presented here are 17 T cell receptor beta chains from one specimen sequenced in a study of blood T cell repertoires in COVID-19. This table comes from immunoSEQ multiplex PCR, and its TCRdb copy is limited to in-frame clones, with some not included. This table has fewer than 300,000 clones, about 80% appearing once. Sequences were obtained from peripheral blood. Every receptor here comes from a person aged 65 to 85 with COVID-19, enrolled during active disease.

This clone appeared once. The chain links TRBV19 to TRBJ2-5, with 10 nucleotides matching TRBD2. Germline V gene sequence: CDR1 LNHDA, CDR2 SQIVND (reference sequence). J gave up 5 bases and V 4 bases, and 7 bases lay outside the gene matches. CDR3 length: 15 amino acids. This CDR3 reads CASSNKPGLAETQYF. The CDR3 DNA reads TGTGCCAGTAGTAATAAGCCGGGACTAGCGGAGACCCAGTACTTC.

This rearrangement joins TRBV7-9 to TRBJ1-3; D is unresolved. V was cut by 8 bases and J by 4 bases, with 15 bases left in between. Per germline, CDR1 SEHNR and CDR2 FQNEAQ (reference sequence). The CDR3 loop spans 14 amino acids. This CDR3 reads CASDIPEEGNTIYF. The CDR3, as DNA: TGTGCCAGCGATATTCCCGAGGAGGGAAACACCATATATTTT.

The rearrangement joins TRBV12-5 to TRBJ2-7, with 7 bases fitting TRBD1. V gave up 2 bases and J gave up 3 bases; unmatched junction bases: 7. CDR1 and CDR2 from the germline V gene are LGHNT and FRNRAP. The CDR3 totals 15 residues. CDR3 nucleotide sequence: TGTGCTAGTGGTTTGACCCGCCGGGACAGCTACGAGCAGTACTTC. Translation gives CASGLTRRDSYEQYF.

The V gene is TRBV3-1 (or the pseudogene TRBV3-2), the J gene TRBJ2-5; 7 bases line up with TRBD2. Germline-derived CDR1 and CDR2 are LGHDT and YNNKEL (reference sequence). The CDR3 contains 17 residues. V shed 3 bases and J 4 bases; nucleotides not matched to a gene: 14. The DNA for the CDR3 is TGTGCCAGCAGCCATCCTTCCGGGCCCCGCGGGGGAGAGACCCAGTACTTC. It is translated as CASSHPSGPRGGETQYF.

The chain links TRBV7-2 to TRBJ2-7, with 8 bases aligning to TRBD1. Germline V gives CDR1 SGHTA, CDR2 FQGNSA. The V segment lost 3 bases and the J segment 4 bases; nucleotides outside the gene matches: 11. The length of the CDR3 is 16 residues. The DNA of the CDR3 is TGTGCCAGCAGCTTTGACCCCCGGACAGGGTTATACGAGCAGTACTTC. It translates to CASSFDPRTGLYEQYF.

The chain has TRBV5-1 and TRBJ1-6; 7 bases fit TRBD1. Per germline, CDR1 SGHRS and CDR2 YFSETQ. The CDR3 loop spans 15 amino acids. The junction had 9 bases not matched to a gene; V was cut back by 5 bases and J by 7 bases. The CDR3 DNA reads as TGCGCCAGCAGGGTACAGGGGCTGGGGAATTCACCCCTCCACTTT. Protein sequence: CASRVQGLGNSPLHF.

The chain recombines TRBV7-2 with TRBJ2-7, with D hard to call. Trimming removed 5 bases from V and 0 bases from J, with 11 bases in between. The CDR3 is made up of 14 amino acids. Looked up from germline, CDR1 is SGHTA and CDR2 is FQGNSA. DNA of the CDR3: TGTGCCAGCAGCGCCTACTGGAGCTCCTACGAGCAGTACTTC. Protein: CASSAYWSSYEQYF.

CDR3: CASSQVLRGRLSGANVLTF. The CDR3 DNA sequence: TGCGCCAGCAGCCAAGTACTAAGGGGGCGGTTGTCTGGGGCCAACGTCCTGACTTTC. This sequence joins TRBV4-3 and TRBJ2-6, with 7 bases fitting TRBD1. V shed 1 base, J shed 1 base, and the junction held 10 bases outside the gene matches. Germline loops: CDR1 LGHNA, CDR2 YSLEER. The CDR3 runs 19 residues.

This rearrangement joins TRBV28 to TRBJ2-2; 9 nucleotides line up with TRBD2. This CDR3 spans 14 amino acids. Germline loops: CDR1 MDHEN, CDR2 SYDVKM. The trim removed 6 bases at V and 7 bases at J, leaving 6 bases unmatched. CDR3 DNA: TGTGCCAGCAGGCTAGCGGGACGGTTCGGGGAGCTGTTTTTT. This codes for CASRLAGRFGELFF. The entire variable domain, with the rest obtained from reference TRBV28 and TRBJ2-2, is as follows: DVKVTQSSRYLVKRTGEKVFLECVQDMDHENMFWYRQDPGLGLRLIYFSYDVKMKEKGDIPEGYSVSREKKERFSLILESASTNQTSMYLCASRLAGRFGELFFGEGSRLTVL.

This clone was observed a single time. The chain is built from TRBV29-1 and TRBJ2-2, with 9 bases identical to TRBD2. The length of the CDR3 is 14 residues. Per germline, CDR1 SQVTM and CDR2 ANQGSEA. V shed 6 bases, J shed 6 bases, and the junction held 8 bases outside the gene matches. The CDR3 region has the DNA TGCAGCGTGGGTAGCGGGAGCATTCCCGGGGAGCTGTTTTTT. Translated: CSVGSGSIPGELFF.

The chain couples TRBV15 to TRBJ1-2; a possible D gene is TRBD1 (6 bases). CDR3 size: 16 residues. Trimming shortened V by 3 bases and J by 5 bases, and 19 bases separated the two germline ends. Looked up from germline, CDR1 is LNHNV and CDR2 is YYDKDF (reference sequence). This chain's CDR3 is CATSSKNLQGRYGYTF. Written as DNA, the CDR3 is TGTGCCACCAGCAGCAAAAACTTACAGGGTCGGTATGGCTACACCTTC.

The chain carries TRBV4-1 and TRBJ1-2; D call uncertain. Trimming pared 4 bases from V and 7 bases from J, leaving 16 bases between. CDR3 size: 14 residues. The germline V gene encodes CDR1 MGHRA and CDR2 YSYEKL. CDR3 sequence reads: CASSPREAGSGYTF. CDR3 nucleotide sequence: TGCGCCAGCAGCCCAAGGGAGGCCGGGAGTGGCTACACCTTC.

The chain links TRBV29-1 to TRBJ1-1, with a tentative D call TRBD1 (6 bases). The CDR3 contains 12 residues. The germline gives CDR1 SQVTM, CDR2 ANQGSEA. V was trimmed by 6 bases and J by 5 bases, leaving 13 bases between them. CDR3 region: CSVPRGGTEAFF. DNA for the CDR3: TGCAGCGTACCTCGAGGGGGTACTGAAGCTTTCTTT. Complete variable domain (other parts from reference TRBV29-1 and TRBJ1-1): SAVISQKPSRDICQRGTSLTIQCQVDSQVTMMFWYRQQPGQSLTLIATANQGSEATYESGFVIDKFPISRPNLTFSTLTVSNMSPEDSSIYLCSVPRGGTEAFFGQGTRLTVV.

The chain couples TRBV28 to TRBJ1-3; D remains ambiguous. The CDR3 is 14 amino acids. Between the trimmed V and J ends, which lost 3 bases and 1 base, there was a span of 7 bases. Per the germline V gene, CDR1 is MDHEN and CDR2 is SYDVKM. DNA of the CDR3: TGTGCCAGCAGTTTTCTCGGGTCTGGAAACACCATATATTTT. Translating it yields CASSFLGSGNTIYF. Full variable domain (outside the CDR3, taken from reference TRBV28 and TRBJ1-3): DVKVTQSSRYLVKRTGEKVFLECVQDMDHENMFWYRQDPGLGLRLIYFSYDVKMKEKGDIPEGYSVSREKKERFSLILESASTNQTSMYLCASSFLGSGNTIYFGEGSWLTVV.

This CDR3 is CASSEGRTDTQYF. The CDR3, as DNA: TGTGCCAGCAGTGAAGGGAGGACGGATACGCAGTATTTT. The J gene is TRBJ2-3, the V gene TRBV6-1, with D tentatively TRBD2 (5 bases). Germline CDR1 reads MNHNS; CDR2 reads SASEGT. This CDR3 has 13 residues. The V end lost 1 base, the J end lost 6 bases, and 8 bases lay between the germline ends.

This clone was picked up one time. The chain couples TRBV29-1 to TRBJ2-5, with 14 bases matching TRBD2. CDR1 SQVTM and CDR2 ANQGSEA come from the germline V gene. The CDR3 extends over 16 amino acids. V lost 3 bases and J lost 9; bases outside the gene matches: 12. The CDR3 DNA is TGCAGCGTTGACAGCGTGGCGGGACTAGCGGGAGTATCCCAGTACTTC. As protein: CSVDSVAGLAGVSQYF.

The chain recombines TRBV9 with TRBJ2-1, with 8 bases that match TRBD2. Looked up from germline, CDR1 is SGDLS and CDR2 is YYNGEE. The CDR3 extends over 16 amino acids. V dropped 3 bases and J dropped 0; count of bases not matched to a gene: 5. The CDR3 region has the DNA TGTGCCAGCAGCGCGACGGGGGGGATCTCCTACAATGAGCAGTTCTTC. Its protein is CASSATGGISYNEQFF.